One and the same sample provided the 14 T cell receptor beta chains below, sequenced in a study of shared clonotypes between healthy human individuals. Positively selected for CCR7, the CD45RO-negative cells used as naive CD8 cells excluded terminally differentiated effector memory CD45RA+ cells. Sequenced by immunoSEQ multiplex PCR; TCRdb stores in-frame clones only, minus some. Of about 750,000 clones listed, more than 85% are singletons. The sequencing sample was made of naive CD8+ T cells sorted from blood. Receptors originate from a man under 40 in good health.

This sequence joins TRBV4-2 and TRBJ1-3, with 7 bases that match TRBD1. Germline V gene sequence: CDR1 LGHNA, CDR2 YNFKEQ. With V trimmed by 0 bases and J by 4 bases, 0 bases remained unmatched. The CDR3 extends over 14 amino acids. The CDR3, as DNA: TGTGCCAGCAGCCAAGAGGGACAGGGAAACACCATATATTTT. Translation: CASSQEGQGNTIYF.

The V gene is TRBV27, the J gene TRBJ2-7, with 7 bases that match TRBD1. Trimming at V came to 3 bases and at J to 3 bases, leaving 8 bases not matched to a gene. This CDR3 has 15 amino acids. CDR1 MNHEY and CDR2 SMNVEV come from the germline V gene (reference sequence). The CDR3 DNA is TGTGCCAGCAGTTTTATAGACAGGGTACACTACGAGCAGTACTTC. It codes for CASSFIDRVHYEQYF.

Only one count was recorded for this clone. The chain's CDR3 is CASAIFLGDEQYF. The CDR3 DNA follows: TGTGCCAGCGCGATTTTTCTCGGCGACGAGCAGTACTTC. The chain combines TRBV27 with TRBJ2-7; D not resolved. Germline V gives CDR1 MNHEY, CDR2 SMNVEV (reference sequence). This CDR3 is 13 amino acids long. Between the trimmed V and J ends, which lost 8 bases and 5 bases, there was a span of 16 bases.

The chain's CDR3 is CASSQGVALYGYTF. CDR3 nucleotide sequence: TGTGCCAGCAGCCAAGGCGTAGCTTTGTATGGCTACACCTTC. The V call is TRBV7-9, the J call TRBJ1-2; D gene uncertain. The length of the CDR3 is 14 residues. Trimming took 5 bases from V and 5 from J, leaving 15 bases between them. CDR1 and CDR2 (germline): SEHNR, FQNEAQ (reference sequence).

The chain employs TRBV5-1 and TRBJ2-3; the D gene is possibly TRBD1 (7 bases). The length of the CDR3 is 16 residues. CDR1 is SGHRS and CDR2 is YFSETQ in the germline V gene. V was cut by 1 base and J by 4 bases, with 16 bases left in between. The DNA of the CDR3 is TGCGCCAGCAGCTTGTGGGCAGGGGGGCCGGCAGATACGCAGTATTTT. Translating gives CASSLWAGGPADTQYF.

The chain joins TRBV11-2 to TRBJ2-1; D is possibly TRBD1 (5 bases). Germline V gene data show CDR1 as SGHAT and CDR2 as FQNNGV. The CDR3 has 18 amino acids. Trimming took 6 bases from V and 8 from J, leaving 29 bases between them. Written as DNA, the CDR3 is TGTGCCAGCAGTTCAGACGTTACACCAGGGTTCCCCGTCCATGAGCAGTTCTTC. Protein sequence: CASSSDVTPGFPVHEQFF.

DNA of the CDR3: TGTGCCAGCAGCTCCGGGACAGGGGGCGGCGAGCAGTACTTC. This translates into CASSSGTGGGEQYF. The chain combines TRBV7-9 with TRBJ2-7, with 12 positions matching TRBD1. The CDR3 covers 14 residues. The germline CDR1 and CDR2 sequences are SEHNR and FQNEAQ (reference sequence). Unmatched junction bases numbered 4, after V lost 4 bases and J lost 6 bases.

The CDR3 is CASSLIQGLSTQYF. CDR3 DNA sequence: TGTGCCAGCAGCTTAATCCAGGGACTCTCCACGCAGTATTTT. The gene calls are TRBV11-2 and TRBJ2-3; D is possibly TRBD2 (6 bases). The CDR3 consists of 14 residues. Trimming shortened V by 2 bases and J by 9 bases, and 15 bases separated the two germline ends. The germline V gene encodes CDR1 SGHAT and CDR2 FQNNGV.

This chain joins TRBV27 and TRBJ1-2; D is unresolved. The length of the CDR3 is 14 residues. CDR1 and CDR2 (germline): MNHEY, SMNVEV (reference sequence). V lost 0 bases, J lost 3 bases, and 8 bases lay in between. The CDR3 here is CASSLSSGDYGYTF. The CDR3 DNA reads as TGTGCCAGCAGTTTATCGTCCGGGGACTATGGCTACACCTTC.

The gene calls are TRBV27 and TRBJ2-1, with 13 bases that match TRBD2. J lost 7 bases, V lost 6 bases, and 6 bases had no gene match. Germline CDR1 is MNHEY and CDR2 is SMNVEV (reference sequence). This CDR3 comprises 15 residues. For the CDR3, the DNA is TGTGCCAGCAGGATGGGACTAGCGGGAATGAATGAGCAGTTCTTC. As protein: CASRMGLAGMNEQFF.

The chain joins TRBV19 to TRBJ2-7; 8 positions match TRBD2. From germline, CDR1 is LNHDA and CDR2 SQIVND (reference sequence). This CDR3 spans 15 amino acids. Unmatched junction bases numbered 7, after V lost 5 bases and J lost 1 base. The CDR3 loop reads CASSRTASGSYEQYF. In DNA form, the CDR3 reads TGTGCCAGTAGTCGCACGGCTAGCGGGTCCTACGAGCAGTACTTC.

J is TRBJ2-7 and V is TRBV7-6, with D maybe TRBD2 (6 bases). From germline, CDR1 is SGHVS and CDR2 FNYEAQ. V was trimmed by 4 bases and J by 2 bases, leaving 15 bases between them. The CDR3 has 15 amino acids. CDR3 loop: CASSSSSRGTYEQYF. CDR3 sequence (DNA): TGTGCCAGCAGCTCGAGTTCGCGGGGTACCTACGAGCAGTACTTC.

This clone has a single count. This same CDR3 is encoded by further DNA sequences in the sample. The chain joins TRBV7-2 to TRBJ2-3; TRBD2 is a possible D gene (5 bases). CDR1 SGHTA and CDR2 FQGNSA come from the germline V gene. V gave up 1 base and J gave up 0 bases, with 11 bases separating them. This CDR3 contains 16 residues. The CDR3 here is CASSLVAGGSTDTQYF. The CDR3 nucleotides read TGTGCCAGCAGCTTAGTCGCGGGCGGTAGCACAGATACGCAGTATTTT.

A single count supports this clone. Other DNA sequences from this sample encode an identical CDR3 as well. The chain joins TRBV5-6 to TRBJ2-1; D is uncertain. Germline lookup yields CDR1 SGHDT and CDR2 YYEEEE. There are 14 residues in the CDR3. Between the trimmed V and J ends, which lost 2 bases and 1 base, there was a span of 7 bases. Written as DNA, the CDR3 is TGTGCCAGCAGCTTCAGTGGTTCCTACAATGAGCAGTTCTTC. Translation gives CASSFSGSYNEQFF.